These 20 T cell receptor beta chains were all obtained from the same sample, sequenced in a study of Ad26.COV2.S vaccination and SARS-CoV-2 variants. Treatment specified: some 19 received Ad26.COV2.S at low or high dose, single or two shots; about 5 received placebo; per-sample allocation not given. Sampling took place 63 days after the first vaccine or placebo injection. Clones were sequenced by immunoSEQ multiplex PCR, and TCRdb holds only the in-frame ones, with some missing. The sample lists 200,000 to 250,000 clones; around 87% were seen once. The sample was peripheral blood, taken in a trial of Ad26.COV2.S vaccine versus placebo. Receptor source: a person aged 18-60 years who received the Ad26.COV2.S COVID-19 vaccine or a placebo.

The rearrangement uses TRBV19 and TRBJ1-4; the D is unclear. Germline values: CDR1 LNHDA, CDR2 SQIVND (reference sequence). The CDR3 spans 13 residues. The V end was cut by 7 bases, the J end by 7 bases, with 13 bases between. The DNA of the CDR3 is TGTGCCAGTATGATGGGCGTAGGTGAAAAACTGTTTTTT. It is translated as CASMMGVGEKLFF. Looking up the rest from reference TRBV19 and TRBJ1-4 gives the full variable domain: DGGITQSPKYLFRKEGQNVTLSCEQNLNHDAMYWYRQDPGQGLRLIYYSQIVNDFQKGDIAEGYSVSREKKESFPLTVTSAQKNPTAFYLCASMMGVGEKLFFGSGTQLSVL.

The chain has TRBV5-1 and TRBJ2-5; 9 bases are a match to TRBD2. The germline V gene encodes CDR1 SGHRS and CDR2 YFSETQ. V trimming: 0 bases; J trimming: 2 bases; junction bases outside the gene matches: 14. This CDR3 has 19 amino acids. The CDR3 protein is CASSLAVLAGVQWQETQYF. The CDR3 bases are TGCGCCAGCAGCTTGGCGGTATTAGCGGGGGTCCAGTGGCAAGAGACCCAGTACTTC. Looking up the rest from reference TRBV5-1 and TRBJ2-5 gives the full variable domain: KAGVTQTPRYLIKTRGQQVTLSCSPISGHRSVSWYQQTPGQGLQFLFEYFSETQRNKGNFPGRFSGRQFSNSRSEMNVSTLELGDSALYLCASSLAVLAGVQWQETQYFGPGTRLLVL.

V usage is TRBV5-6 and J usage is TRBJ2-3, with 14 positions matching TRBD2. In germline, CDR1 is SGHDT, CDR2 YYEEEE. The CDR3 has 18 amino acids. The trim removed 2 bases at V and 4 bases at J, leaving 9 bases unmatched. The CDR3 DNA is TGTGCCAGCAGCTTCCCCTCCGGGACTAGCGGGGGAGCAGATACGCAGTATTTT. This sequence encodes CASSFPSGTSGGADTQYF.

This chain connects TRBV9 to TRBJ1-4; unclear D gene. This CDR3 is 15 amino acids long. Between the trimmed V and J ends, which lost 4 bases and 0 bases, there was a span of 10 bases. Germline lookup yields CDR1 SGDLS and CDR2 YYNGEE. The CDR3 region has the DNA TGTGCCAGCAGCCCCCGGTTAGCAACTAATGAAAAACTGTTTTTT. Protein sequence: CASSPRLATNEKLFF. Full variable domain (rest looked up from reference TRBV9 and TRBJ1-4): DSGVTQTPKHLITATGQRVTLRCSPRSGDLSVYWYQQSLDQGLQFLIQYYNGEERAKGNILERFSAQQFPDLHSELNLSSLELGDSALYFCASSPRLATNEKLFFGSGTQLSVL.

The CDR3: CASSFSPSGYTF. The DNA of the CDR3 is TGTGCCAGCAGCTTTTCCCCCTCGGGCTACACCTTC. The chain carries TRBV11-2 and TRBJ1-2; D remains unclear. There are 12 residues in the CDR3. With 3 bases removed from V and 8 bases from J, the gap between germline ends came to 10 bases. Germline V gene data show CDR1 as SGHAT and CDR2 as FQNNGV. Supplemented by reference TRBV11-2 and TRBJ1-2, the full variable domain reads EAGVAQSPRYKIIEKRQSVAFWCNPISGHATLYWYQQILGQGPKLLIQFQNNGVVDDSQLPKDRFSAERLKGVDSTLKIQPAKLEDSAVYLCASSFSPSGYTFGSGTRLTVV.

The chain joins TRBV18 to TRBJ2-5, with D perhaps matching TRBD1 or TRBD2 (5 bases each). This CDR3 spans 15 amino acids. The germline V and J ends were trimmed by 2 bases and 2 bases, with 12 bases remaining between them. CDR1 KGHSH and CDR2 LQKENI come from the germline V gene. DNA of the CDR3: TGTGCCAGCTCACCAGTGGGACGCCCTCAAGAGACCCAGTACTTC. Its protein product is CASSPVGRPQETQYF.

This clone was counted once. V and J are TRBV7-8 and TRBJ1-5, with 7 bases identical to TRBD1. The junction had 8 bases not matched to a gene; V was cut back by 3 bases and J by 3 bases. In germline, CDR1 is SGHVS, CDR2 FQNEAQ. The CDR3 extends over 16 amino acids. In DNA form, the CDR3 reads TGTGCCAGCAGCTTCGGGTCGGGACAGAACAATCAGCCCCAGCATTTT. Protein product: CASSFGSGQNNQPQHF.

In DNA, the CDR3 is TGTGCCAGCAGCCAGGGACTGGTATACAATGAGCAGTTCTTC. Translation: CASSQGLVYNEQFF. This chain uses TRBV3-1 (or the pseudogene TRBV3-2) with TRBJ2-1; D possibly corresponds to TRBD2 (6 bases). CDR3 length: 14 amino acids. The V gene lost 3 bases and the J gene lost 4 bases, with 10 bases spanning the gap. The germline V gene encodes CDR1 LGHDT and CDR2 YNNKEL (reference sequence).

The chain joins TRBV28 to TRBJ2-7; D could derive from TRBD1 or TRBD2 (5 bases each). The CDR3 contains 14 residues. CDR1 MDHEN and CDR2 SYDVKM come from the germline V gene. Trimming cost V 2 bases and J 5 bases, with 13 bases left between them. CDR3 coding DNA: TGTGCCAGCAGTTTAAGGGACCTTAGAGACGAGCAGTACTTC. Protein sequence: CASSLRDLRDEQYF.

The CDR3 here is CASSPRRSSGANVLTF. The DNA of the CDR3 is TGTGCCAGCTCACCAAGGAGGTCCTCTGGGGCCAACGTCCTGACTTTC. This rearrangement joins TRBV18 to TRBJ2-6, with D perhaps matching TRBD2 (5 bases). Germline V gene data show CDR1 as KGHSH and CDR2 as LQKENI. The CDR3 sequence is 16 residues long. V lost 2 bases to trimming and J lost 0 bases, with 8 bases between them.

The rearrangement joins TRBV6-2 or TRBV6-3 to TRBJ1-5; 8 bases match TRBD1. V lost 2 bases, J lost 3 bases, and 6 bases stayed unmatched. The CDR3 spans 16 residues. The germline CDR1 and CDR2 sequences are MNHEY and SVGEGT. The DNA of the CDR3 is TGTGCCAGCAGTTACCTGGACAGGGTGGTCAATCAGCCCCAGCATTTT. Its translation is CASSYLDRVVNQPQHF.

The V call is TRBV6-2 or TRBV6-3, the J call TRBJ1-1; possible D gene TRBD1, 5 bases. This CDR3 spans 14 amino acids. Germline CDR1 is MNHEY and CDR2 is SVGEGT. With 1 base removed from V and 1 base from J, the gap between germline ends came to 7 bases. The CDR3 loop is CASSYLGPNTEAFF. As DNA, the CDR3 is TGTGCCAGCAGTTACTTGGGGCCGAACACTGAAGCTTTCTTT.

In this sample, this clone turned up once. The chain joins TRBV23-1 to TRBJ2-1; 12 bases map to TRBD2. TRBV23-1 qualifies as an ORF whose function is uncertain. This CDR3 is built from 21 residues. The ends lost 8 bases at V and 0 bases at J; junction bases unmatched: 20. CDR3 in DNA: TGCGCCAGCGGCCAGTCAGGGCTACTAGCGGGGGGCCCGAGCTCCTACAATGAGCAGTTCTTC. Its protein is CASGQSGLLAGGPSSYNEQFF.

This chain links TRBV6-2 or TRBV6-3 with TRBJ2-7; the D gene is possibly TRBD1 (5 bases). Germline loops: CDR1 MNHEY, CDR2 SVGEGT. Deletions cut 5 bases from V and 4 bases from J, with 15 bases between. The CDR3 sequence is 14 residues long. Written as DNA, the CDR3 is TGTGCCAGCAGTCTCTTAGGGGCAAGTTACGAGCAGTACTTC. It yields the protein CASSLLGASYEQYF.

The rearrangement joins TRBV5-1 to TRBJ2-4, with 8 bases matching TRBD2. The germline gives CDR1 SGHRS, CDR2 YFSETQ. This CDR3 is built from 19 residues. The J segment lost 5 bases and the V segment lost 4 bases, leaving 20 bases of the junction unmatched. The CDR3 protein is CASSPSSQGLVGGENIQYF. The CDR3 region has the DNA TGCGCCAGCAGCCCGTCGAGTCAAGGGCTCGTCGGGGGGGAAAACATTCAGTACTTC.

The rearrangement joins TRBV3-1 (or the pseudogene TRBV3-2) to TRBJ2-7, with TRBD1 identical over 7 bases. Losses at the gene ends were 4 bases for V and 3 bases for J; bases not matched to a gene: 3. Germline lookup yields CDR1 LGHDT and CDR2 YNNKEL (reference sequence). The CDR3 contains 13 residues. The DNA of the CDR3 is TGTGCCAGCAGCCGGGACAGTCTCTACGAGCAGTACTTC. It is translated as CASSRDSLYEQYF.

The chain carries TRBV4-3 and TRBJ1-1; D unclear. This CDR3 is 16 amino acids long. Per the germline V gene, CDR1 is LGHNA and CDR2 is YSLEER. V lost 4 bases and J lost 0, with 15 bases in between. The CDR3 spells CASSLQGRPLNTEAFF. The DNA of the CDR3 is TGCGCCAGCAGCCTCCAAGGGAGACCTCTGAACACTGAAGCTTTCTTT.

The chain uses TRBV12-3 or TRBV12-4 and TRBJ2-3, with D hard to call. Trimming removed 5 bases at V and 3 bases at J, with 9 bases between. The CDR3 runs to 13 residues. CDR3 sequence: CASSMGNTDTQYF. The CDR3 DNA follows: TGTGCCAGCAGTATGGGTAATACAGATACGCAGTATTTT.

The chain combines TRBV7-3 with TRBJ2-3; possible D gene TRBD1, 6 bases. This CDR3 comprises 13 residues. V lost 3 bases and J 4 bases, leaving 8 bases between the germline ends. In germline, CDR1 is SGHTA, CDR2 FQGTGA. The CDR3 coding sequence is TGTGCCAGCAGCTTTACAGGGTCAGATACGCAGTATTTT. Its protein is CASSFTGSDTQYF.

V and J are TRBV9 and TRBJ2-3; 8 bases line up with TRBD2. Losses at the gene ends were 0 bases for V and 1 base for J; bases not matched to a gene: 4. The CDR3 loop spans 16 amino acids. Germline CDR1 reads SGDLS; CDR2 reads YYNGEE. The CDR3 sequence is CASSVVGAGGTDTQYF. Written as DNA, the CDR3 is TGTGCCAGCAGCGTAGTAGGAGCGGGGGGCACAGATACGCAGTATTTT.